The entry that follows covers one TCR beta chain sequence. This entry belongs to a study of T cells after somatic rescue of genetic block. Repertoires were generated with immunoSEQ multiplex PCR, while TCRdb's copy carries only in-frame clones and drops some. Among approximately 71,000 clones, roughly 90% were seen once, and the ten largest hold about 3%. Germline CDR1 is KGHSH and CDR2 is LQKENI. The CDR3 is 13 residues long. Trimming left V 1 base short and J 1 base short, with 1 base between. The rearrangement links TRBV18 to TRBJ2-2; D remains unclear. The origin of this receptor is a man aged 35-49 years. The specimen sequenced was peripheral blood mononuclear cells (PBMCs). For the CDR3, the DNA is TGTGCCAGCTCACCACAGAACACCGGGGAGCTGTTTTTT. Amino acid sequence: CASSPQNTGELFF.